Following are 27 T cell receptor beta chains from one sample sequenced in a study of cytomegalovirus exposure and HLA in healthy donors. Sequencing was performed with immunoSEQ multiplex PCR; in TCRdb, only in-frame clones are kept and a portion is missing. The table lists 170,000 or so clones, less than 85% of them singletons. The specimen was PBMCs. The source of these receptors is a man younger than 35 in good health and CMV-seropositive.

The chain is built from TRBV2 and TRBJ2-5; D is possibly TRBD2 (6 bases). The J call may be in error: the DNA end matches TRBJ2-7 better. Germline CDR1 reads SNHLY; CDR2 reads FYNNEI. The length of the CDR3 is 13 residues. The CDR3 DNA is TGTGCCAGCAGGGACTATACGGCCTACGAGCAGTACTTC. It yields the protein CASRDYTAYEQYF.

CDR3 sequence reads: CASSFSSGSTYEQYF. The CDR3 region has the DNA TGTGCCAGCAGCTTTTCTAGCGGGTCGACCTACGAGCAGTACTTC. V gene TRBV11-2 combines with J gene TRBJ2-7, with 8 nucleotides matching TRBD2. Germline V lookup: CDR1 SGHAT, CDR2 FQNNGV. Trimming at V came to 3 bases and at J to 2 bases, leaving 6 bases not matched to a gene. The CDR3 loop spans 15 amino acids.

The chain is built from TRBV5-4 and TRBJ2-1; weak D call: TRBD2 (7 bases). The length of the CDR3 is 15 residues. Germline assignment: CDR1 SGHNT and CDR2 YYREEE (reference sequence). The V and J ends lost 4 bases and 7 bases respectively, with 18 bases between them. This CDR3 reads CASSRQAGEFNEQFF. The CDR3 DNA reads TGTGCCAGCAGCAGACAGGCGGGAGAATTTAATGAGCAGTTCTTC.

V usage is TRBV2 and J usage is TRBJ1-6, with TRBD1 as a possible D gene (6 bases). The CDR3 has 12 amino acids. In germline, CDR1 is SNHLY, CDR2 FYNNEI. Between the trimmed V and J ends, which lost 7 bases and 10 bases, there was a span of 11 bases. CDR3 DNA sequence: TGTGCCAGCAACAGGGATGAATCACCCCTCCACTTT. Translated: CASNRDESPLHF.

CDR3 amino acids: CASSPDRSYGYTF. The CDR3 nucleotides read TGTGCCAGCAGCCCCGACAGATCCTATGGCTACACCTTC. V is TRBV6-6 and J is TRBJ1-2; tentative D call: TRBD1 (5 bases). With 6 bases removed from V and 4 bases from J, the gap between germline ends came to 12 bases. This CDR3 is built from 13 residues. Germline CDR1 reads MNHNY; CDR2 reads SVGAGI (reference sequence).

This chain links TRBV2 with TRBJ1-2; D is unclear. Trimming stripped 8 bases from V and 8 bases from J, with 12 bases between. Germline V gives CDR1 SNHLY, CDR2 FYNNEI. The CDR3 totals 11 residues. The CDR3 is CASAGSGGYTF. DNA of the CDR3: TGTGCCAGCGCAGGATCGGGGGGCTACACCTTC. Full variable domain (remainder filled in from reference TRBV2 and TRBJ1-2): EPEVTQTPSHQVTQMGQEVILRCVPISNHLYFYWYRQILGQKVEFLVSFYNNEISEKSEIFDDQFSVERPDGSNFTLKIRSTKLEDSAMYFCASAGSGGYTFGSGTRLTVV.

The rearrangement links TRBV7-3 to TRBJ1-5, with D possibly being TRBD1 (6 bases). This CDR3 is built from 18 residues. V dropped 5 bases and J dropped 3 bases, with 23 bases sitting between them. CDR1 is SGHTA, CDR2 FQGTGA, per germline. The CDR3 nucleotides read TGTGCCAGCAGCCGTAAATTATTAGGACAGCTATTCAATCAGCCCCAGCATTTT. Its protein is CASSRKLLGQLFNQPQHF. The full variable domain, with the rest looked up from reference TRBV7-3 and TRBJ1-5, is GAGVSQTPSNKVTEKGKYVELRCDPISGHTALYWYRQSLGQGPEFLIYFQGTGAADDSGLPNDRFFAVRPEGSVSTLKIQRTERGDSAVYLCASSRKLLGQLFNQPQHFGDGTRLSIL.

The V and J genes are TRBV9 and TRBJ2-7; TRBD1 matches at 9 bases. Germline V gives CDR1 SGDLS, CDR2 YYNGEE. J gave up 3 bases and V 7 bases, and 5 bases lay outside the gene matches. This CDR3 is 13 amino acids long. The CDR3 region has the DNA TGTGCCAGCGGACAGGGGAGCGACTACGAGCAGTACTTC. Translated, it gives CASGQGSDYEQYF.

The chain has TRBV19 and TRBJ2-2; the D gene is possibly TRBD1 (6 bases). The germline gives CDR1 LNHDA, CDR2 SQIVND (reference sequence). Trimming removed 3 bases at V and 0 bases at J, with 8 bases between. CDR3 length equals 15 residues. In DNA, the CDR3 is TGTGCCAGTAGTATTTGGGGGCCGAACACCGGGGAGCTGTTTTTT. Translating gives CASSIWGPNTGELFF.

The rearrangement uses TRBV6-1 and TRBJ2-1, with TRBD2 matching 7 bases. CDR1 is MNHNS and CDR2 is SASEGT in the germline V gene. V was clipped by 1 base and J by 3 bases; unmatched bases: 3. The CDR3 contains 15 residues. The CDR3 DNA is TGTGCCAGCAGTGAAGGGCTAGCGGTCTACAATGAGCAGTTCTTC. Translated: CASSEGLAVYNEQFF.

The chain is built from TRBV6-4 and TRBJ2-1; 12 positions agree with TRBD2. The CDR3 has 15 amino acids. J lost 9 bases, V lost 0 bases, and 3 bases had no gene match. Germline-derived CDR1 and CDR2 are MRHNA and SNTAGT. CDR3 coding DNA: TGTGCCAGCAGTGACTCGGCTAGCGGGGGGGCTGAGCAGTTCTTC. As protein: CASSDSASGGAEQFF.

The chain combines TRBV7-2 with TRBJ2-3, with 9 nucleotides matching TRBD2. Unmatched junction bases numbered 4, after V lost 5 bases and J lost 1 base. Germline CDR1 and CDR2: SGHTA and FQGNSA. The CDR3 is 15 amino acids. The CDR3 sequence is CASSLRLAGTDTQYF. CDR3 nucleotides: TGTGCCAGCAGCCTAAGACTAGCGGGCACAGATACGCAGTATTTT.

The chain has TRBV11-2 and TRBJ1-6; D might be TRBD1 (6 bases). V lost 0 bases, J lost 2 bases, and 8 bases lay in between. The CDR3 totals 16 residues. In germline, CDR1 is SGHAT, CDR2 FQNNGV. In DNA, the CDR3 is TGTGCCAGCAGCTTAGATCGGGACACCTATAATTCACCCCTCCACTTT. This sequence encodes CASSLDRDTYNSPLHF.

This rearrangement joins TRBV5-1 to TRBJ2-1, with a tentative D call TRBD1 (6 bases). Germline assignment: CDR1 SGHRS and CDR2 YFSETQ. CDR3 length: 15 residues. V gave up 6 bases and J gave up 2 bases, with 15 bases separating them. The CDR3 DNA sequence: TGCGCCAGCACCTTACAGGGAGACACCTACAATGAGCAGTTCTTC. Protein sequence: CASTLQGDTYNEQFF. Full variable domain (missing parts from reference TRBV5-1 and TRBJ2-1): KAGVTQTPRYLIKTRGQQVTLSCSPISGHRSVSWYQQTPGQGLQFLFEYFSETQRNKGNFPGRFSGRQFSNSRSEMNVSTLELGDSALYLCASTLQGDTYNEQFFGPGTRLTVL.

The J gene is TRBJ2-5, the V gene TRBV5-1; D may be TRBD2 (7 bases). In germline, CDR1 is SGHRS, CDR2 YFSETQ. The germline V and J ends were trimmed by 4 bases and 2 bases, with 18 bases remaining between them. The CDR3 has 16 residues. In nucleotides, the CDR3 is TGCGCCAGCAGCGGGGGGGGTGGAGGACAGCAAGAGACCCAGTACTTC. It specifies CASSGGGGGQQETQYF.

The V and J genes are TRBV7-3 and TRBJ2-2; no reliable D call. Deletions cut 5 bases from V and 2 bases from J, with 6 bases between. Germline lookup yields CDR1 SGHTA and CDR2 FQGTGA. This CDR3 has 13 amino acids. DNA of the CDR3: TGTGCCAGCAGCGGCAAAAACACCGGGGAGCTGTTTTTT. Translated: CASSGKNTGELFF. Using reference TRBV7-3 and TRBJ2-2 for the parts outside the CDR3, the full variable domain is GAGVSQTPSNKVTEKGKYVELRCDPISGHTALYWYRQSLGQGPEFLIYFQGTGAADDSGLPNDRFFAVRPEGSVSTLKIQRTERGDSAVYLCASSGKNTGELFFGEGSRLTVL.

This chain joins TRBV2 and TRBJ2-7; a possible D gene is TRBD2 (6 bases). Trimming took 0 bases from V and 1 from J, leaving 10 bases between them. The CDR3 consists of 15 residues. Germline V gene data show CDR1 as SNHLY and CDR2 as FYNNEI. The CDR3 is CASSEAGGDSYEQYF. CDR3 DNA: TGTGCCAGCAGTGAAGCGGGAGGAGATTCCTACGAGCAGTACTTC.

The chain is built from TRBV27 and TRBJ2-7; a possible D gene is TRBD2 (6 bases). Germline V CDR1 and CDR2: MNHEY, SMNVEV (reference sequence). The CDR3 runs to 14 residues. Trimming shortened V by 2 bases and J by 1 base, and 9 bases separated the two germline ends. The CDR3 bases are TGTGCCAGCAGTTTACTCGGGACTTCCTACGAGCAGTACTTC. Translating it yields CASSLLGTSYEQYF.

This chain links TRBV7-9 with TRBJ2-4; 7 bases align to TRBD2. Trimming at V came to 5 bases and at J to 8 bases, leaving 3 bases not matched to a gene. Germline assignment: CDR1 SEHNR and CDR2 FQNEAQ (reference sequence). The CDR3 loop spans 12 amino acids. DNA for the CDR3: TGTGCCAGCAGCCTGAGCGGGGACATTCAGTACTTC. Residues: CASSLSGDIQYF.

The J gene is TRBJ2-3, the V gene TRBV30; 9 bases match TRBD2. Germline trimming cut 5 bases from V and 2 bases from J; bases unmatched to any gene: 11. This CDR3 has 16 amino acids. The germline gives CDR1 GTSNPN, CDR2 SVGIG (reference sequence). The CDR3 region has the DNA TGTGCCTGGGGGGGGAGCGGGAGGCACTACACAGATACGCAGTATTTT. Translation: CAWGGSGRHYTDTQYF.

CDR3 sequence (DNA): TGTGCCAGCAGTGAATCAGGGCCTTACCAAGAGACCCAGTACTTC. This translates into CASSESGPYQETQYF. The gene calls are TRBV25-1 and TRBJ2-5; D may be TRBD1 (5 bases). V was clipped by 1 base and J by 0 bases, with 9 bases between them. The CDR3 extends over 15 amino acids. From germline, CDR1 is MGHDK and CDR2 SYGVNS.

The V and J genes are TRBV28 and TRBJ2-5; 8 bases fit TRBD1. CDR3 size: 15 residues. V lost 1 base to trimming and J lost 4 bases; unmatched junction nucleotides: 5. Germline loops: CDR1 MDHEN, CDR2 SYDVKM. The CDR3 loop is CASSLYQGAGETQYF. The DNA for the CDR3 is TGTGCCAGCAGTTTATATCAGGGGGCCGGAGAGACCCAGTACTTC.

The sample holds a few counts of this clone. The V and J genes are TRBV18 and TRBJ1-2, with 7 bases aligning to TRBD1. Germline CDR1 is KGHSH and CDR2 is LQKENI. There are 13 residues in the CDR3. The trim removed 3 bases at V and 6 bases at J, leaving 4 bases unmatched. The DNA of the CDR3 is TGTGCCAGCTCACCCAACAGGGGCGATGGCTACACCTTC. As protein: CASSPNRGDGYTF.

The rearrangement joins TRBV19 to TRBJ2-2, with 15 bases that match TRBD2. After removal of 7 bases from V and 6 bases from J, the junction contained 3 bases not matched to a gene. CDR1 and CDR2 from the germline V gene are LNHDA and SQIVND (reference sequence). CDR3 length: 15 residues. DNA for the CDR3: TGTGCCAGTACCTGGACTAGCGGGAGGGCCGGGGAGCTGTTTTTT. This codes for CASTWTSGRAGELFF.

The chain joins TRBV28 to TRBJ2-1; tentative D call: TRBD2 (5 bases). The V gene lost 6 bases and the J gene lost 9 bases, with 12 bases spanning the gap. Per the germline V gene, CDR1 is MDHEN and CDR2 is SYDVKM. The CDR3 has 12 amino acids. The CDR3 nucleotides are TGTGCCAGCAGCATAGAGGGAGTTGAGCAGTTCTTC. Translated: CASSIEGVEQFF.

This chain uses TRBV6-6 with TRBJ1-1, with TRBD1 identical over 9 bases. The CDR3 extends over 14 amino acids. Looked up from germline, CDR1 is MNHNY and CDR2 is SVGAGI (reference sequence). The ends lost 5 bases at V and 8 bases at J; junction bases unmatched: 9. The CDR3 reads CASSRVGQGMEAFF. The CDR3 nucleotides read TGTGCCAGCAGTCGAGTCGGACAGGGGATGGAAGCTTTCTTT.

CDR3 amino acids: CASSMSGAYEQYF. CDR3 DNA: TGTGCCAGTAGTATGTCGGGTGCCTACGAGCAGTACTTC. The V gene is TRBV19, the J gene TRBJ2-7; D unresolved. CDR3 length: 13 residues. CDR1 and CDR2 from the germline V gene are LNHDA and SQIVND (reference sequence). The V gene lost 3 bases and the J gene lost 2 bases, with 8 bases spanning the gap.